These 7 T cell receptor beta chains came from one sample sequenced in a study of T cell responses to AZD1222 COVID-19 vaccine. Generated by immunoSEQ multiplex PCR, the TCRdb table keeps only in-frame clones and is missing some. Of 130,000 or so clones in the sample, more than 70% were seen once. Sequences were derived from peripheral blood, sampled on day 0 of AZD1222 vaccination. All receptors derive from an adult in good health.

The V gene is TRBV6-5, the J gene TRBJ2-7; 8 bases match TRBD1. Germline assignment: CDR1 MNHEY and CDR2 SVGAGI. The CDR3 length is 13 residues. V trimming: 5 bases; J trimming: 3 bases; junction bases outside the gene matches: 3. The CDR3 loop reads CASSLGTGYEQYF. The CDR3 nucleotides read TGTGCCAGCAGTCTTGGGACAGGCTACGAGCAGTACTTC.

CDR3 nucleotide sequence: TGTGCCAGCAGCCAAGATAGACAGGGGTTCAATGAGCAGTTCTTC. Translation gives CASSQDRQGFNEQFF. The V and J genes are TRBV3-1 (or the pseudogene TRBV3-2) and TRBJ2-1; 8 bases are a match to TRBD1. The CDR3 runs 15 residues. V dropped 0 bases and J dropped 6; count of bases not matched to a gene: 4. CDR1 and CDR2 (germline): LGHDT, YNNKEL (reference sequence).

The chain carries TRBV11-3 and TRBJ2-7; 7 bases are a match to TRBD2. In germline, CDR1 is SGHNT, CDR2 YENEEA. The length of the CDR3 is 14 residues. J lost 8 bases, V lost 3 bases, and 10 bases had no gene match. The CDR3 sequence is CASSFGRRDGKQYF. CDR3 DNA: TGTGCCAGCAGCTTCGGGAGGAGGGACGGAAAGCAGTACTTC.

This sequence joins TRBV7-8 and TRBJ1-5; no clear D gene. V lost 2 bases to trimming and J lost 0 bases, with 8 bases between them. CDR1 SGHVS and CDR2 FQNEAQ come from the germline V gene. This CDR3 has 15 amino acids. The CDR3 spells CASSLRDYSNQPQHF. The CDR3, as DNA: TGTGCCAGCAGCTTAAGGGATTATAGCAATCAGCCCCAGCATTTT. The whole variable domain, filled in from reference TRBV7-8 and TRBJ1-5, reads GAGVSQSPRYKVAKRGQDVALRCDPISGHVSLFWYQQALGQGPEFLTYFQNEAQLDKSGLPSDRFFAERPEGSVSTLKIQRTQQEDSAVYLCASSLRDYSNQPQHFGDGTRLSIL.

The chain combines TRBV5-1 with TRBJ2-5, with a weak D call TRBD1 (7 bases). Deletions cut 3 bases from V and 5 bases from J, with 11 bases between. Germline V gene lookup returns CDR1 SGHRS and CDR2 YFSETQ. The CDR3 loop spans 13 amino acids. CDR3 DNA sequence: TGCGCCAGCAGCTGGTCAGGGGGGGAGACCCAGTACTTC. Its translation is CASSWSGGETQYF. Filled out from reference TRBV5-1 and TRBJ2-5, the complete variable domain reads KAGVTQTPRYLIKTRGQQVTLSCSPISGHRSVSWYQQTPGQGLQFLFEYFSETQRNKGNFPGRFSGRQFSNSRSEMNVSTLELGDSALYLCASSWSGGETQYFGPGTRLLVL.

CDR3 nucleotides: TGTGCCAGTAGTATCAGTGGGGTCGTTTCGTCCGGCTACACCTTC. Translating gives CASSISGVVSSGYTF. This chain joins TRBV19 and TRBJ1-2; D unresolved. V gave up 3 bases and J gave up 8 bases, with 19 bases separating them. From germline, CDR1 is LNHDA and CDR2 SQIVND (reference sequence). This CDR3 has 15 amino acids.

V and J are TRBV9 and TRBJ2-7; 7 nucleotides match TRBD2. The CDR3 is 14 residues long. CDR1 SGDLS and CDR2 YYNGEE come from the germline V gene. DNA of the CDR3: TGTGTGGATATGGAGCGGGATCTTTGCTACGAGCAGTACTTC. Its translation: CVDMERDLCYEQYF.